This entry features one TCR beta chain sequence. The source of the sample is a study of blood T cell repertoires in COVID-19. Study in general: PBMCs, B-cell-depleted T cells, or T cells were the source of the cDNA or gDNA that made up the material.

Participant age was about 18 to 95 years, and participants resided in about two dozen US areas. All recovered Cohort 3 donors got two negative PCRs, got clearance, or saw symptom resolution. Germline assignment: CDR1 SNHLY and CDR2 FYNNEI. The CDR3 has 17 residues. Trimming removed 6 bases from V and 2 bases from J; junction bases left unmatched: 10. The assay was immunoSEQ multiplex PCR, and TCRdb's table has in-frame clones only and misses some. This sample has 250,000 to 300,000 clones, with over 75% found just once. The V call is TRBV2, the J call TRBJ2-3; 11 nucleotides align to TRBD2. This sequence was found in a woman aged 25 to 39 who had recovered from COVID-19. Sequenced input: PBMCs or T cells enriched from blood (not recorded which). CDR3 region: CASRDRPGLAVTDTQYF. The CDR3 DNA reads as TGTGCCAGCAGAGATCGACCGGGACTAGCGGTCACAGATACGCAGTATTTT.